The 18 T cell receptor beta chains presented below share a single source sample, sequenced in a study of radiation and T cells in renal cell carcinoma. Profiling relied on immunoSEQ multiplex PCR, and the TCRdb table lists in-frame clones only, not all of them. In the table there are some 50,000 clones, approximately 83% of which are singletons. Specified time point: baseline pretreatment blood. Regarding treatment: 15 Gy SBRT to primary tumor, nephrectomy 4 weeks later. Specimen: blood, collected from a patient whose treatment included radiotherapy and nephrectomy. Receptors originate from a woman between 65 and 79 years old with renal cell carcinoma.

V is TRBV18 and J is TRBJ2-6; D remains ambiguous. Trimming removed 3 bases from V and 2 bases from J, with 8 bases in between. Germline loops: CDR1 KGHSH, CDR2 LQKENI. The CDR3 runs 15 residues. The CDR3 DNA reads TGTGCCAGCTCACCTAGTAAGACTGGGGCCAACGTCCTGACTTTC. The encoded protein is CASSPSKTGANVLTF.

The count of this clone is one. The chain carries TRBV5-4 and TRBJ2-4; perhaps TRBD1 as D (6 bases). CDR1 SGHNT and CDR2 YYREEE come from the germline V gene (reference sequence). The V end was cut by 4 bases, the J end by 8 bases, with 19 bases between. The CDR3 is made up of 15 amino acids. This CDR3 reads CASSPRPTGRDIQYF. In DNA form, the CDR3 reads TGTGCCAGCAGCCCCCGACCCACAGGGAGAGACATTCAGTACTTC.

This clone has only a few counts. This chain joins TRBV7-6 and TRBJ2-5; 12 bases match TRBD2. After removal of 2 bases from V and 5 bases from J, the junction contained 12 bases not matched to a gene. The CDR3 covers 18 residues. Germline V gene data show CDR1 as SGHVS and CDR2 as FNYEAQ. The CDR3 coding sequence is TGTGCCAGCAGCTTATATTCTAGCGGGAGGGCCGCGAGTGAGACCCAGTACTTC. Its protein product is CASSLYSSGRAASETQYF. The full variable domain, its missing parts supplied by reference TRBV7-6 and TRBJ2-5, is GAGVSQSPRYKVTKRGQDVALRCDPISGHVSLYWYRQALGQGPEFLTYFNYEAQQDKSGLPNDRFSAERPEGSISTLTIQRTEQRDSAMYRCASSLYSSGRAASETQYFGPGTRLLVL.

The chain employs TRBV19 and TRBJ1-2; D gene ambiguous. V was clipped by 3 bases and J by 5 bases, with 16 bases between them. The germline V gene encodes CDR1 LNHDA and CDR2 SQIVND (reference sequence). CDR3 length: 15 amino acids. The CDR3 region is CASSISDRVLYGYTF. The CDR3 coding sequence is TGTGCCAGTAGTATCTCGGACCGAGTCTTATATGGCTACACCTTC.

The chain has TRBV28 and TRBJ1-5; D is possibly TRBD1 (6 bases). Trimming left V 5 bases short and J 6 bases short, with 14 bases between. Germline lookup yields CDR1 MDHEN and CDR2 SYDVKM. The CDR3 has 14 amino acids. The CDR3 spells CASSREDRRQPQHF. DNA of the CDR3: TGTGCCAGCAGTCGGGAAGACAGGCGTCAGCCCCAGCATTTT.

The V call is TRBV5-1, the J call TRBJ2-7; TRBD1 agrees at 7 bases. Germline values: CDR1 SGHRS, CDR2 YFSETQ. V lost 2 bases and J lost 1; bases outside the gene matches: 3. The CDR3 covers 14 residues. Here the CDR3 reads CASSLQGSSYEQYF. DNA for the CDR3: TGCGCCAGCAGCTTACAGGGGTCTTCCTACGAGCAGTACTTC.

The rearrangement links TRBV4-1 to TRBJ2-3, with TRBD2 as a possible D gene (5 bases). The CDR3 runs to 14 residues. V was clipped by 0 bases and J by 8 bases, with 12 bases between them. Germline V gene lookup returns CDR1 MGHRA and CDR2 YSYEKL. The CDR3 DNA is TGCGCCAGCAGCCAAGAGGCCGCCCGGGGTACGCAGTATTTT. It encodes CASSQEAARGTQYF.

The CDR3 DNA reads TGTGCCAGCAGTCCTCAACAGGGGGGAAATGAAAAACTGTTTTTT. It translates to CASSPQQGGNEKLFF. The chain joins TRBV2 to TRBJ1-4; TRBD1 matches 8 bases. V was clipped by 5 bases and J by 5 bases; unmatched bases: 7. Germline assignment: CDR1 SNHLY and CDR2 FYNNEI. This CDR3 is 15 amino acids long.

The chain has TRBV9 and TRBJ2-1; 10 bases match TRBD2. Germline lookup yields CDR1 SGDLS and CDR2 YYNGEE. V gave up 0 bases and J gave up 0 bases; unmatched junction bases: 0. The CDR3 is 16 amino acids. CDR3 sequence reads: CASSVERGGSYNEQFF. The DNA of the CDR3 is TGTGCCAGCAGCGTAGAGCGGGGGGGCTCCTACAATGAGCAGTTCTTC.

This chain uses TRBV18 with TRBJ2-1; D remains unclear. This CDR3 spans 12 amino acids. Deletions cut 3 bases from V and 10 bases from J, with 10 bases between. In germline, CDR1 is KGHSH, CDR2 LQKENI. CDR3 sequence: CASSPLVGEQFF. The CDR3 nucleotides are TGTGCCAGCTCACCCCTTGTGGGGGAGCAGTTCTTC.

The V call is TRBV6-4, the J call TRBJ2-2; D gene uncertain. The CDR3 length is 14 residues. The germline V gene encodes CDR1 MRHNA and CDR2 SNTAGT. V lost 6 bases and J 2 bases, leaving 10 bases between the germline ends. In DNA form, the CDR3 reads TGTGCCAGCAGCGTCGGAGTTAACACCGGGGAGCTGTTTTTT. Its protein is CASSVGVNTGELFF.

This rearrangement joins TRBV19 to TRBJ1-1, with D maybe TRBD1 (5 bases). This CDR3 contains 15 residues. Germline V lookup: CDR1 LNHDA, CDR2 SQIVND (reference sequence). Trimming removed 4 bases from V and 0 bases from J, with 12 bases in between. The CDR3 loop is CASSTGGIMNTEAFF. The CDR3 region has the DNA TGTGCCAGTAGTACTGGGGGGATCATGAACACTGAAGCTTTCTTT.

CDR3 DNA: TGTGCCAGCAGTGAAAGCGGGTTGGGCTACAATGAGCAGTTCTTC. Translation gives CASSESGLGYNEQFF. The genes are TRBV6-1 and TRBJ2-1; the D gene is possibly TRBD2 (6 bases). Trimming shortened V by 2 bases and J by 3 bases, and 11 bases separated the two germline ends. The CDR3 consists of 15 residues. Germline lookup yields CDR1 MNHNS and CDR2 SASEGT.

The chain is built from TRBV11-2 and TRBJ2-2; unclear D gene. V shed 0 bases and J shed 6 bases, with 8 bases lying between them. The length of the CDR3 is 14 residues. CDR1 is SGHAT and CDR2 is FQNNGV in the germline V gene. The DNA of the CDR3 is TGTGCCAGCAGCTTAGATCTTGGTCCCGGGGAGCTGTTTTTT. It yields the protein CASSLDLGPGELFF.

This rearrangement joins TRBV7-3 to TRBJ2-5, with 12 bases fitting TRBD2. V trimming: 2 bases; J trimming: 5 bases; junction bases outside the gene matches: 9. Germline V gene sequence: CDR1 SGHTA, CDR2 FQGTGA. The CDR3 has 17 amino acids. CDR3 residues: CASSLGLAGGSGETQYF. For the CDR3, the DNA is TGTGCCAGCAGCTTAGGTCTAGCGGGAGGGAGCGGGGAGACCCAGTACTTC.

The rearrangement links TRBV2 to TRBJ2-2, with 8 bases matching TRBD1. V shed 5 bases and J 0 bases; nucleotides not matched to a gene: 5. Germline V gene lookup returns CDR1 SNHLY and CDR2 FYNNEI. CDR3 length: 16 residues. The chain's CDR3 is CASSLGGQANTGELFF. DNA for the CDR3: TGTGCCAGCAGTCTGGGGGGACAGGCGAACACCGGGGAGCTGTTTTTT.

V is TRBV4-2 and J is TRBJ1-2, with a tentative D call TRBD1 (6 bases). V gave up 2 bases and J gave up 3 bases, with 13 bases separating them. This CDR3 has 15 amino acids. Germline V gene data show CDR1 as LGHNA and CDR2 as YNFKEQ. In DNA, the CDR3 is TGTGCCAGCAGCCAACAACAGGGTAATGACTATGGCTACACCTTC. Translated: CASSQQQGNDYGYTF.

This chain links TRBV21-1 with TRBJ2-7; the table's D call, TRBD1, was not checked against the DNA. TRBV21-1 is flagged as a pseudogene. The length of the CDR3 is 15 residues. CDR3 in DNA: TGTGCCAGCAGCCATCCGACAGCCGGTCAATACGAGCAGTACTTC. This sequence encodes CASSHPTAGQYEQYF.